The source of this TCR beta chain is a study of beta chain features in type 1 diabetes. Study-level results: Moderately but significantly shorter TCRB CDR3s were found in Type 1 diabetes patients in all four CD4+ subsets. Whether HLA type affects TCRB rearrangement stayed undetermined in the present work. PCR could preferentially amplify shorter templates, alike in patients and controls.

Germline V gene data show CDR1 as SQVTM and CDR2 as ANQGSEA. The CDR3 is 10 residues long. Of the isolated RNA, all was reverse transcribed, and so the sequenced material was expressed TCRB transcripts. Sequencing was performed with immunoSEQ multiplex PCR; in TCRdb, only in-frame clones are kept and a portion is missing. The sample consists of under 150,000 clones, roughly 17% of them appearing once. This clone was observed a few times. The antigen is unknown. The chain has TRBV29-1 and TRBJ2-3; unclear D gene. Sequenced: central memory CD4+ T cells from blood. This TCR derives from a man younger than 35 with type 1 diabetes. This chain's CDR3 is CAGGTDTQYF. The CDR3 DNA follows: TGCGCTGGGGGCACAGATACGCAGTATTTT.